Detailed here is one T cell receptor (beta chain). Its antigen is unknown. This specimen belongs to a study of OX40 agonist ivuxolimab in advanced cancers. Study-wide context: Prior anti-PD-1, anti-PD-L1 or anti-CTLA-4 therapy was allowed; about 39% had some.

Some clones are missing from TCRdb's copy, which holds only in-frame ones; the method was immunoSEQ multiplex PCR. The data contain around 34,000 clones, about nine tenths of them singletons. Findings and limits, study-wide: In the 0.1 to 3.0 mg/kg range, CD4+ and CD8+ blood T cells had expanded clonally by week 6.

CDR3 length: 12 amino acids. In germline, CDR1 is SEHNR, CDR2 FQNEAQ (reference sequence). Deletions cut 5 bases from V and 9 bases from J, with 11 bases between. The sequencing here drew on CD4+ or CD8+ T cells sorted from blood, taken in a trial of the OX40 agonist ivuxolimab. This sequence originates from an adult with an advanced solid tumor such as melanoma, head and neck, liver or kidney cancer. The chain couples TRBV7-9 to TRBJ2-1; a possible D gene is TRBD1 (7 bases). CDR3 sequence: CASSQGGVEQFF. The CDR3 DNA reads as TGTGCCAGCAGCCAGGGGGGCGTTGAGCAGTTCTTC. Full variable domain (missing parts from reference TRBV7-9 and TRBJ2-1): DTGVSQNPRHKITKRGQNVTFRCDPISEHNRLYWYRQTLGQGPEFLTYFQNEAQLEKSRLLSDRFSAERPKGSFSTLEIQRTEQGDSAMYLCASSQGGVEQFFGPGTRLTVL.